The TCR beta chain under discussion was sequenced for a study of control samples from healthy donors and cancer patients (dated by TCRdb to the early 2020s). With regard to this clone: The specificity of this receptor is unknown. Per-nucleotide qualities are absent, and no much larger clonotype sits a single base away.

Cut back by 10 bases and 4 bases, the V and J ends lie 8 bases apart. Its CDR3 holds 10 amino acids, cysteine through phenylalanine. Here the CDR3 DNA is all that survives: 30 bases in frame from base 1. Library generation was performed with the immunoSEQ multiplex PCR assay. The table comes from immuneACCESS by way of TCRdb, which keeps in-frame sequences with V and J called. Part of the clones is missing from these tables; in studies checked, under half for an unresolved V gene and the rest for unknown reasons. This sample holds some 120,000 clones; more than 75% were observed only once. Clones ranked in the top ten supply roughly an eighth of the sample.

The chain is made from TRBV12-3 or TRBV12-4 and TRBJ2-7; a weak D assignment points to TRBD1 (6 bases agree). The TCR sequence derives from a man aged 25-45 years in good health. Sequencing used blood. The nucleotide sequence reads TGTGCCACTACAGGGTACGAGCAGTACTTC. Translation gives CATTGYEQYF.